The next 30 T cell receptor beta chains were all read from a single sample in a study of blood T cell repertoires in COVID-19. Assay used: immunoSEQ multiplex PCR; TCRdb lists only in-frame clones, some missing. Found here are approximately 260,000 clones, roughly 89% of them singletons; the top ten hold roughly 4.8%. The sequencing sample was made of peripheral blood. Source of these receptors: a woman aged 40 to 49 who had recovered from COVID-19.

The rearrangement joins TRBV27 to TRBJ1-3; possibly TRBD1 for D (6 bases). Trimming cost V 3 bases and J 2 bases, with 8 bases left between them. The germline V gene encodes CDR1 MNHEY and CDR2 SMNVEV (reference sequence). The CDR3 is made up of 14 amino acids. The CDR3 DNA follows: TGTGCCAGCAGTTTTTCAGGGGCTGGAAACACCATATATTTT. This gives the protein CASSFSGAGNTIYF.

The V and J genes are TRBV28 and TRBJ1-2; 7 bases align to TRBD1. CDR3 size: 12 residues. Germline CDR1 is MDHEN and CDR2 is SYDVKM. Losses at the gene ends were 0 bases for V and 8 bases for J; bases not matched to a gene: 0. The CDR3 bases are TGTGCCAGCAGTTTATGGGGACAGGGCTACACCTTC. It specifies CASSLWGQGYTF.

The chain uses TRBV9 and TRBJ1-4; D remains ambiguous. Trimming left V 0 bases short and J 8 bases short, with 8 bases between. The V gene's germline CDR1 is SGDLS and CDR2 YYNGEE. This CDR3 contains 13 residues. CDR3 sequence reads: CASSVGHGEKLFF. DNA for the CDR3: TGTGCCAGCAGCGTAGGACACGGAGAAAAACTGTTTTTT.

The chain recombines TRBV5-4 with TRBJ2-1, with D perhaps TRBD1 (5 bases). Germline V gene lookup returns CDR1 SGHNT and CDR2 YYREEE (reference sequence). V lost 1 base and J 0 bases, leaving 11 bases between the germline ends. CDR3 length equals 16 residues. DNA for the CDR3: TGTGCCAGCAGCTTGACCTGGACAAGCTCCTACAATGAGCAGTTCTTC. Translating it yields CASSLTWTSSYNEQFF.

This sequence joins TRBV18 and TRBJ2-3, with 7 bases aligning to TRBD2. V gave up 6 bases and J gave up 2 bases; unmatched junction bases: 11. Germline CDR1 and CDR2: KGHSH and LQKENI. The CDR3 sequence is 16 residues long. The CDR3 coding sequence is TGTGCCAGCTCTACCCGGGCTAGCGGAGCCACAGATACGCAGTATTTT. Residues: CASSTRASGATDTQYF. The variable domain in full, completed from reference TRBV18 and TRBJ2-3, reads NAGVMQNPRHLVRRRGQEARLRCSPMKGHSHVYWYRQLPEEGLKFMVYLQKENIIDESGMPKERFSAEFPKEGPSILRIQQVVRGDSAAYFCASSTRASGATDTQYFGPGTRLTVL.

The CDR3 region has the DNA TGTGCCAGCAGCTCCGGACAGGGTGATCAGCCCCAGCATTTT. Translated: CASSSGQGDQPQHF. The genes are TRBV5-5 and TRBJ1-5, with 8 bases lining up with TRBD1. CDR3 length: 14 amino acids. V lost 3 bases, J lost 5 bases, and 4 bases stayed unmatched. Germline V gene lookup returns CDR1 SGHKS and CDR2 YYEKEE (reference sequence).

The chain is built from TRBV6-5 and TRBJ1-1; TRBD1 might be the D (6 bases). CDR3 size: 16 residues. V dropped 2 bases and J dropped 1 base, with 14 bases sitting between them. Germline CDR1 MNHEY, CDR2 SVGAGI. The CDR3, as DNA: TGTGCCAGCAGTTACCGAACAGGGTCGGGGAACACTGAAGCTTTCTTT. Translating it yields CASSYRTGSGNTEAFF.

The genes are TRBV4-3 and TRBJ1-3; D remains ambiguous. V lost 8 bases and J lost 0, with 11 bases in between. Germline loops: CDR1 LGHNA, CDR2 YSLEER. The length of the CDR3 is 14 residues. As DNA, the CDR3 is TGCGCCAGCGCGGCGAGTCTCTCTGGAAACACCATATATTTT. Amino acid sequence: CASAASLSGNTIYF.

The CDR3 loop is CASSLDSGRGTDTQYF. The CDR3 DNA follows: TGTGCCAGCAGCTTGGATAGCGGGAGGGGCACAGATACGCAGTATTTT. The rearrangement uses TRBV5-6 and TRBJ2-3; 11 bases are shared with TRBD2. V was pared by 0 bases and J by 1 base, with 1 base of the junction left unmatched. The CDR3 has 16 amino acids. CDR1 and CDR2 from the germline V gene are SGHDT and YYEEEE.

The chain joins TRBV10-3 to TRBJ1-1, with D possibly being TRBD1 (6 bases). Trimming cost V 10 bases and J 4 bases, with 22 bases left between them. The germline gives CDR1 ENHRY, CDR2 SYGVKD. The CDR3 spans 15 residues. This chain's CDR3 is CATSPRQASSTEAFF. CDR3 DNA: TGTGCCACCTCCCCCCGACAGGCTTCGAGCACTGAAGCTTTCTTT.

The CDR3 sequence is CASSQSSGRGSGEKLFF. The CDR3 region has the DNA TGCGCCAGCAGCCAAAGCAGTGGGAGGGGGTCAGGGGAAAAACTGTTTTTT. This sequence joins TRBV4-1 and TRBJ1-4, with TRBD1 as a possible D gene (6 bases). V was trimmed by 2 bases and J by 8 bases, leaving 21 bases between them. This CDR3 is 17 amino acids long. The germline V gene has CDR1 MGHRA and CDR2 YSYEKL.

The chain carries TRBV10-3 and TRBJ2-3; 12 bases fit TRBD2. The CDR3 length is 16 residues. CDR1 ENHRY and CDR2 SYGVKD come from the germline V gene. V dropped 3 bases and J dropped 1; count of bases not matched to a gene: 2. The CDR3 region is CAISDGLAGRTDTQYF. Here the CDR3 DNA reads TGTGCCATCAGTGACGGACTAGCGGGGCGCACAGATACGCAGTATTTT.

In DNA, the CDR3 is TGTGCCAGCAGACGTGGGGCTAGCGGGGACACAGATACGCAGTATTTT. This encodes CASRRGASGDTDTQYF. The V and J genes are TRBV2 and TRBJ2-3, with 9 nucleotides matching TRBD2. Germline trimming cut 6 bases from V and 2 bases from J; bases unmatched to any gene: 9. This CDR3 region has 16 residues. The germline V gene has CDR1 SNHLY and CDR2 FYNNEI.

CDR3 bases: TGTGCCAGCAGCGACGAGCGGGGGGAGACCCAGTACTTC. It translates to CASSDERGETQYF. V is TRBV7-8 and J is TRBJ2-5; 8 bases map to TRBD2. The CDR3 has 13 amino acids. CDR1 SGHVS and CDR2 FQNEAQ come from the germline V gene. J was trimmed by 5 bases and V by 5 bases; bases with no gene match: 4.

This clone is a singleton in its sample. The rearrangement uses TRBV5-1 and TRBJ1-2; D gene uncertain. Germline CDR1 and CDR2: SGHRS and YFSETQ. The CDR3 is 17 amino acids. V gave up 4 bases and J gave up 4 bases, with 23 bases separating them. CDR3 nucleotide sequence: TGCGCCAGCAGCGGTGGACGGTCCCGGGATCGCGGCTATGGCTACACCTTC. It codes for CASSGGRSRDRGYGYTF.

The chain recombines TRBV28 with TRBJ2-5; D is undetermined. V was pared by 3 bases and J by 2 bases, with 7 bases between. The CDR3 runs to 13 residues. Germline values: CDR1 MDHEN, CDR2 SYDVKM. The CDR3 nucleotides read TGTGCCAGCAGTTTGTCTAGTCAAGAGACCCAGTACTTC. Translation: CASSLSSQETQYF.

This rearrangement joins TRBV3-1 (or the pseudogene TRBV3-2) to TRBJ1-4; possibly TRBD1 for D (5 bases). The V and J ends lost 4 bases and 5 bases respectively, with 11 bases between them. The CDR3 loop spans 14 amino acids. The germline CDR1 and CDR2 sequences are LGHDT and YNNKEL (reference sequence). DNA for the CDR3: TGTGCCAGCAGCCTCCTTGGGGGGAATGAAAAACTGTTTTTT. This sequence encodes CASSLLGGNEKLFF.

The rearrangement links TRBV4-1 to TRBJ2-5, with a weak D call TRBD1 (6 bases). Germline V CDR1 and CDR2: MGHRA, YSYEKL. The CDR3 consists of 16 residues. V was pared by 0 bases and J by 5 bases, with 16 bases between. CDR3 nucleotides: TGCGCCAGCAGCCAAGATCAGGGGATAGGGGAGGAGACCCAGTACTTC. The encoded protein is CASSQDQGIGEETQYF.

The chain recombines TRBV7-2 with TRBJ2-2; the match to TRBD2 covers 11 bases. CDR1 and CDR2 from the germline V gene are SGHTA and FQGNSA. V dropped 5 bases and J dropped 1; count of bases not matched to a gene: 6. This CDR3 has 17 residues. The CDR3 loop reads CASSQSGLAGNTGELFF. The CDR3 bases are TGTGCCAGCAGCCAAAGTGGACTAGCGGGGAACACCGGGGAGCTGTTTTTT. The variable domain in full, with the rest retrieved from reference TRBV7-2 and TRBJ2-2, is GAGVSQSPSNKVTEKGKDVELRCDPISGHTALYWYRQSLGQGLEFLIYFQGNSAPDKSGLPSDRFSAERTGGSVSTLTIQRTQQEDSAVYLCASSQSGLAGNTGELFFGEGSRLTVL.

The count of this clone is one. The chain couples TRBV29-1 to TRBJ1-6; the match to TRBD1 covers 8 bases. Trimming cost V 6 bases and J 9 bases; bases outside gene matches: 7. This CDR3 is built from 13 residues. Germline V gives CDR1 SQVTM, CDR2 ANQGSEA. The CDR3 loop is CSVLTGGSSPLHF. DNA for the CDR3: TGCAGCGTATTAACAGGGGGTTCTTCACCCCTCCACTTT.

This chain joins TRBV6-5 and TRBJ1-1; D not certain. CDR1 and CDR2 (germline): MNHEY, SVGAGI. V was clipped by 2 bases and J by 4 bases, with 17 bases between them. There are 16 residues in the CDR3. The CDR3 reads CASSYGVGEQGTEAFF. For the CDR3, the DNA is TGTGCCAGCAGTTACGGGGTCGGGGAACAAGGCACTGAAGCTTTCTTT.

The chain has TRBV18 and TRBJ2-2; D perhaps matches TRBD2 (5 bases). The CDR3 has 16 amino acids. Germline CDR1 reads KGHSH; CDR2 reads LQKENI. Trimming took 2 bases from V and 4 from J, leaving 14 bases between them. In DNA, the CDR3 is TGTGCCAGCTCACCAAGATCGGTGAGCGGCACCGGGGAGCTGTTTTTT. This translates into CASSPRSVSGTGELFF.

This clone was recorded once. This rearrangement joins TRBV2 to TRBJ2-7; 7 nucleotides agree with TRBD1. With V trimmed by 4 bases and J by 4 bases, 4 bases remained unmatched. Germline V gene data show CDR1 as SNHLY and CDR2 as FYNNEI. The CDR3 totals 13 residues. DNA for the CDR3: TGTGCCAGCAGTGGGAACAGGGGTTACGAGCAGTACGTC. Protein sequence: CASSGNRGYEQYV.

The V gene is TRBV6-5, the J gene TRBJ1-5, with D possibly matching TRBD1 (6 bases). CDR3 size: 15 residues. CDR1 and CDR2 from the germline V gene are MNHEY and SVGAGI. The V end was cut by 6 bases, the J end by 5 bases, with 17 bases between. DNA for the CDR3: TGTGCCAGCAGAACGAGCCGGGACACTTATCAGCCCCAGCATTTT. As protein: CASRTSRDTYQPQHF.

This chain uses TRBV5-6 with TRBJ1-2, with TRBD1 identical over 9 bases. In germline, CDR1 is SGHDT, CDR2 YYEEEE. The CDR3 loop spans 13 amino acids. Trimming took 1 base from V and 8 from J; bases not matched to a gene: 3. The CDR3 DNA is TGTGCCAGCAGCTTGACAGGGGGCGGAGGCTACACCTTC. The encoded protein is CASSLTGGGGYTF.

The chain joins TRBV5-1 to TRBJ1-1; D possibly corresponds to TRBD1 (5 bases). Germline assignment: CDR1 SGHRS and CDR2 YFSETQ. V was cut by 0 bases and J by 3 bases, with 18 bases left in between. This CDR3 has 17 amino acids. CDR3 loop: CASSLASTGRGDTEAFF. CDR3 in DNA: TGCGCCAGCAGCTTGGCCAGTACAGGAAGAGGCGACACTGAAGCTTTCTTT.

The chain carries TRBV11-2 and TRBJ1-2; a possible D gene is TRBD1 (6 bases). This CDR3 has 15 residues. V was trimmed by 1 base and J by 2 bases, leaving 11 bases between them. Germline V lookup: CDR1 SGHAT, CDR2 FQNNGV. CDR3 coding DNA: TGTGCCAGCAGCTTAGTATCCACAGGGAACTATGGCTACACCTTC. It is translated as CASSLVSTGNYGYTF.

V usage is TRBV4-2 and J usage is TRBJ1-1; D is perhaps TRBD1 (5 bases). V dropped 3 bases and J dropped 4 bases, with 18 bases sitting between them. In germline, CDR1 is LGHNA, CDR2 YNFKEQ. CDR3 size: 16 residues. This CDR3 is CASSQGEGRVGTEAFF. DNA for the CDR3: TGTGCCAGCAGCCAGGGGGAGGGGCGAGTAGGCACTGAAGCTTTCTTT.

The rearrangement links TRBV7-8 to TRBJ2-7; TRBD1 matches 9 bases. Per germline, CDR1 SGHVS and CDR2 FQNEAQ. The ends lost 4 bases at V and 9 bases at J; junction bases unmatched: 10. The CDR3 contains 14 residues. The CDR3 DNA follows: TGTGCCAGCAGCTCAGGTACCGGGACAGGGAGGCAGTACGTC. Protein product: CASSSGTGTGRQYV.

The chain uses TRBV5-4 and TRBJ1-6, with D possibly TRBD1 on 6 matching bases. V lost 4 bases to trimming and J lost 6 bases, with 11 bases between them. The CDR3 loop spans 14 amino acids. Germline V lookup: CDR1 SGHNT, CDR2 YYREEE (reference sequence). The CDR3 here is CASSLWTVNSPLHF. The CDR3 bases are TGTGCCAGCAGCCTCTGGACAGTTAATTCACCCCTCCACTTT.